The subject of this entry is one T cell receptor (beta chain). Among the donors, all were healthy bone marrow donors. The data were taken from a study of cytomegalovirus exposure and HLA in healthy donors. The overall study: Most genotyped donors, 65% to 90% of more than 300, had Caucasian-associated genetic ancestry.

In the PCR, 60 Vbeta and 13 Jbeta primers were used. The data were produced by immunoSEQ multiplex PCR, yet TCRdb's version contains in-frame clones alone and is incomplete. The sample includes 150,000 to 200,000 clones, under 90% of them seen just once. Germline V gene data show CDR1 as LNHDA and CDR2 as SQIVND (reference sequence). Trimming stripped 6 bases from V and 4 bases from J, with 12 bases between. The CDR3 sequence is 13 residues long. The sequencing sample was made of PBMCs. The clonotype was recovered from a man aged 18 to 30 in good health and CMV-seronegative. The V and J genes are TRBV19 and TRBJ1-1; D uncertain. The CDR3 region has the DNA TGTGCCAGTAGCAGACGGGAGGGCACTGAAGCTTTCTTT. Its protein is CASSRREGTEAFF.